The 15 T cell receptor beta chains reported below all come from one sample, sequenced in a study of blood T cell repertoires in COVID-19. Repertoires were generated with immunoSEQ multiplex PCR, while TCRdb's copy carries only in-frame clones and drops some. The table records roughly 500,000 clones, around 85% of them present only once. What was sequenced was PBMCs or T cells enriched from blood (not recorded which). These receptors were obtained from a woman aged 60-75 years who had recovered from COVID-19.

The chain is built from TRBV19 and TRBJ1-1, with D unresolved. The germline gives CDR1 LNHDA, CDR2 SQIVND (reference sequence). With 4 bases removed from V and 2 bases from J, the gap between germline ends came to 14 bases. This CDR3 region has 15 residues. CDR3 region: CASSSLKGDNTEAFF. Here the CDR3 DNA reads TGTGCCAGTAGTAGCTTAAAAGGAGACAACACTGAAGCTTTCTTT.

V usage is TRBV18 and J usage is TRBJ1-2; TRBD1 matches 11 bases. This CDR3 comprises 14 residues. V gave up 5 bases and J gave up 7 bases; unmatched junction bases: 6. CDR1 is KGHSH and CDR2 is LQKENI in the germline V gene. The chain's CDR3 is CASSADRGPGGYTF. CDR3 bases: TGTGCCAGCTCAGCGGACAGGGGGCCTGGTGGCTACACCTTC.

The chain uses TRBV18 and TRBJ2-1, with 10 bases aligning to TRBD2. This CDR3 spans 14 amino acids. Germline V gene data show CDR1 as KGHSH and CDR2 as LQKENI. V was pared by 4 bases and J by 8 bases, with 5 bases of the junction left unmatched. The CDR3, as DNA: TGTGCCAGCTCACTGGGACTAGCGAACGATGAGCAGTTCTTC. Encoded protein: CASSLGLANDEQFF. The full variable domain, in which reference TRBV18 and TRBJ2-1 provide the parts outside the CDR3, is NAGVMQNPRHLVRRRGQEARLRCSPMKGHSHVYWYRQLPEEGLKFMVYLQKENIIDESGMPKERFSAEFPKEGPSILRIQQVVRGDSAAYFCASSLGLANDEQFFGPGTRLTVL.

Worth noting for this clone: The identical CDR3 is also encoded by other nucleotide sequences in the sample. V is TRBV6-5 and J is TRBJ1-3; 12 bases are a match to TRBD1. CDR3 length equals 15 residues. J gave up 4 bases and V 6 bases, and 4 bases lay outside the gene matches. Per germline, CDR1 MNHEY and CDR2 SVGAGI. The CDR3 DNA sequence: TGTGCCAGCAGCCGGGACAGGGGGCCAGGAAACACCATATATTTT. Encoded protein: CASSRDRGPGNTIYF.

The chain employs TRBV4-1 and TRBJ1-5; D is perhaps TRBD1 (5 bases). Per germline, CDR1 MGHRA and CDR2 YSYEKL. The CDR3 consists of 17 residues. The V and J ends lost 0 bases and 2 bases respectively, with 14 bases between them. CDR3 in DNA: TGCGCCAGCAGCCAAGATCCCCGGGGGAAAGGCAATCAGCCCCAGCATTTT. It encodes CASSQDPRGKGNQPQHF.

The CDR3 DNA reads TGCGCCAGCAGCCCTGGGACAGGGGTAGAATTGGGCTACACCTTC. Amino acids: CASSPGTGVELGYTF. V is TRBV5-1 and J is TRBJ1-2, with 10 bases that match TRBD1. This CDR3 contains 15 residues. Per the germline V gene, CDR1 is SGHRS and CDR2 is YFSETQ. Losses at the gene ends were 4 bases for V and 8 bases for J; bases not matched to a gene: 11.

The gene calls are TRBV4-1 and TRBJ2-1, with 12 bases fitting TRBD2. The V and J ends lost 4 bases and 7 bases, in that order; junction bases with no gene match: 11. The CDR3 runs 17 residues. Germline assignment: CDR1 MGHRA and CDR2 YSYEKL. CDR3 loop: CASSLQSSGGATNEQFF. The CDR3 DNA is TGCGCCAGCAGCCTCCAGTCTAGCGGGGGGGCTACAAATGAGCAGTTCTTC.

The chain recombines TRBV19 with TRBJ1-6; 7 nucleotides line up with TRBD1. V lost 8 bases, J lost 5 bases, and 6 bases stayed unmatched. CDR3 length equals 14 residues. Germline CDR1 LNHDA, CDR2 SQIVND (reference sequence). DNA of the CDR3: TGTGCCAGTGCCCGGGACAGCGATAATTCACCCCTCCACTTT. It yields the protein CASARDSDNSPLHF.

V and J are TRBV7-2 and TRBJ2-4; 8 bases line up with TRBD1. This CDR3 contains 16 residues. Germline assignment: CDR1 SGHTA and CDR2 FQGNSA. V was clipped by 5 bases and J by 0 bases; unmatched bases: 6. The CDR3 DNA reads as TGTGCCAGCAGCACGACAGGGGAGATAGCCAAAAACATTCAGTACTTC. Residues: CASSTTGEIAKNIQYF. Using reference TRBV7-2 and TRBJ2-4 for the parts outside the CDR3, the full variable domain is GAGVSQSPSNKVTEKGKDVELRCDPISGHTALYWYRQSLGQGLEFLIYFQGNSAPDKSGLPSDRFSAERTGGSVSTLTIQRTQQEDSAVYLCASSTTGEIAKNIQYFGAGTRLSVL.

The CDR3 reads CASSLQGAGNTIYF. CDR3 coding DNA: TGTGCCAGCAGCTTACAGGGAGCCGGAAACACCATATATTTT. This sequence joins TRBV5-4 and TRBJ1-3, with D possibly matching TRBD1 (6 bases). In germline, CDR1 is SGHNT, CDR2 YYREEE (reference sequence). V was pared by 2 bases and J by 4 bases, with 10 bases between. The CDR3 totals 14 residues.

The chain combines TRBV14 with TRBJ2-6, with D unclear. Looked up from germline, CDR1 is SGHDN and CDR2 is FVKESK. The CDR3 contains 13 residues. The V gene lost 3 bases and the J gene lost 4 bases, with 4 bases spanning the gap. The CDR3 DNA reads as TGTGCCAGCAGCCAGAGCGGGGCCAACGTCCTGACTTTC. Encoded protein: CASSQSGANVLTF.

The gene calls are TRBV9 and TRBJ1-1; 12 nucleotides match TRBD1. The germline gives CDR1 SGDLS, CDR2 YYNGEE. V trimming: 4 bases; J trimming: 9 bases; junction bases outside the gene matches: 13. The CDR3 totals 16 residues. CDR3 DNA sequence: TGTGCCAGCAGCCCGGAGGGACAGGGGGCGAGGGGGAAAGCTTTCTTT. Protein product: CASSPEGQGARGKAFF.

The V call is TRBV11-2, the J call TRBJ2-1, with D unresolved. The CDR3 has 13 residues. Germline assignment: CDR1 SGHAT and CDR2 FQNNGV. V was shortened by 1 base and J by 7 bases, with 8 bases between the two germline ends. The CDR3 region is CASSLGLPNEQFF. CDR3 coding DNA: TGTGCCAGCAGCTTAGGCCTACCGAATGAGCAGTTCTTC.

The V gene is TRBV4-1, the J gene TRBJ2-2; 9 nucleotides agree with TRBD1. The CDR3 runs 17 residues. Germline V lookup: CDR1 MGHRA, CDR2 YSYEKL. Trimming removed 1 base from V and 7 bases from J; junction bases left unmatched: 10. The CDR3 DNA reads TGCGCCAGCAGCCAAGGGACAGGGGTATACGTGGTCGGGGAGCTGTTTTTT. This codes for CASSQGTGVYVVGELFF.

This rearrangement joins TRBV11-2 to TRBJ1-6; 12 bases fit TRBD1. In germline, CDR1 is SGHAT, CDR2 FQNNGV. The junction had 6 bases not matched to a gene; V was cut back by 3 bases and J by 9 bases. The CDR3 length is 16 residues. CDR3 DNA: TGTGCCAGCAGCTTTGGAGGGGGACAGGGGGCTTCACCCCTCCACTTT. Translated, it gives CASSFGGGQGASPLHF.